This T cell receptor (beta chain) was retrieved from a study of shared clonotypes between healthy human individuals. This clone was observed a few times. The germline V gene has CDR1 MNHEY and CDR2 SVGAGI. The CDR3 covers 14 residues. The ends lost 5 bases at V and 4 bases at J; junction bases unmatched: 6. Clones were read by immunoSEQ multiplex PCR, and TCRdb kept only the in-frame ones, dropping some. Among more than 450,000 clones listed, around 74% were seen once. V usage is TRBV6-5 and J usage is TRBJ1-2; TRBD1 matches at 8 bases. The source of this sequence is a woman in her thirties or forties in good health. Some clones in this sample may be carry-over from other donors' samples. Specimen: PBMCs. CDR3 DNA: TGTGCCAGCAGTGAACCGACAGGGGCCTATGGCTACACCTTC. It is translated as CASSEPTGAYGYTF.